These T cell receptor beta chains were read from a single sample in a study of cytomegalovirus exposure and HLA in healthy donors. Assay: immunoSEQ multiplex PCR; the TCRdb copy retains only in-frame clones and omits some. The sample carries under 150,000 clones, 80% to 90% recorded once. Material for sequencing was PBMCs. The receptors were gathered from a woman in her thirties or forties in good health and CMV-seropositive. Both conserved end residues are part of each CDR3. D genes are given only for firm matches. Expanded clones are given a class, and other clones once, few, many or no size at all.

V: TRBV9
D: TRBD2
size: NA
J: TRBJ2-1
DNA: TGTGCCAGCAGCGTAGGGGCTAGCGGGATCTACAATGAGCAGTTCTTC
CDR3: CASSVGASGIYNEQFF

V: TRBV14
D: NA
size: NA
J: TRBJ1-1
DNA: TGTGCCAGCAGCCAAGTCTTCGGTATAGGGGTGAACACTGAAGCTTTCTTT
CDR3: CASSQVFGIGVNTEAFF

V: TRBV19
D: TRBD2
size: NA
J: TRBJ2-1
DNA: TGTGCCAGCTTAAGGTCACTAGCGGGAGATCGGGACAAAAACAATGAGCAGTTCTTC
CDR3: CASLRSLAGDRDKNNEQFF

V: TRBV2
D: NA
size: NA
J: TRBJ2-7
DNA: TGTGCCAGCAGTGAGGCCCTGATGATCTACGAGCAGTACTTC
CDR3: CASSEALMIYEQYF

V: TRBV5-8
D: NA
size: NA
J: TRBJ2-1
DNA: TGTGCCAGCAGCTTGGGGTCTAGCTACAATGAGCAGTTCTTC
CDR3: CASSLGSSYNEQFF

V: TRBV28
D: TRBD1
size: NA
J: TRBJ2-1
DNA: TGTGCCAGCAGTTTAGGGGACAGGGGGCTCGGGGAGCAGTTCTTC
CDR3: CASSLGDRGLGEQFF

V: TRBV4-3
D: TRBD2
size: NA
J: TRBJ2-3
DNA: TGCGCCAGCAGCCCCGGACTAGCGGGAGTCACAGATACGCAGTATTTT
CDR3: CASSPGLAGVTDTQYF

V: TRBV7-8
D: TRBD1
size: NA
J: TRBJ2-5
DNA: TGTGCCAGCAGCGCCCGGACAGGGCGCCAAGAGACCCAGTACTTC
CDR3: CASSARTGRQETQYF

V: TRBV19
D: TRBD1
size: NA
J: TRBJ1-2
DNA: TGTGCCAGTACCATCCCAGGGGGGACAGGGAGCGCGGACTATGGCTACACCTTC
CDR3: CASTIPGGTGSADYGYTF

V: TRBV19
D: NA
size: NA
J: TRBJ1-5
DNA: TGTGCCAGTAGTATCCCACTCGACAGCGTCTTCTATCAGCCCCAGCATTTT
CDR3: CASSIPLDSVFYQPQHF

V: TRBV5-1
D: NA
size: NA
J: TRBJ2-2
DNA: TGCGCCAGCAGCGTCCGGGATCCTGGTTTGAGCGGGGAGCTGTTTTTT
CDR3: CASSVRDPGLSGELFF

V: TRBV5-4
D: TRBD1
size: NA
J: TRBJ1-2
DNA: TGTGCCAGCAGCTCAGACGGGACAGGGGGGCTATATGGCTACACCTTC
CDR3: CASSSDGTGGLYGYTF

V: TRBV28
D: TRBD2
size: NA
J: TRBJ2-3
DNA: TGTGCCAGCAGCCGCCGGGGACTAGCGACAGATACGCAGTATTTT
CDR3: CASSRRGLATDTQYF

V: TRBV7-7
D: TRBD2
size: once
J: TRBJ2-2
DNA: TGTGCTAGCAGCTCAGCCCCGGGACTAGCGGGAGCGAACACCGGGGAGCTGTTTTTT
CDR3: CASSSAPGLAGANTGELFF

V: TRBV28
D: TRBD1
size: NA
J: TRBJ1-1
DNA: TGTGCCAGCAGTACCGAGGGACAGGGGAAGGCTGAAGCTTTCTTT
CDR3: CASSTEGQGKAEAFF

V: TRBV28
D: NA
size: NA
J: TRBJ2-5
DNA: TGTGCCAGCAGTCAGACAGGCCGGGGGACCCAGTACTTC
CDR3: CASSQTGRGTQYF

V: TRBV13
D: NA
size: NA
J: TRBJ2-1
DNA: TGTGCCACCAACCGGGGGATGAACTACAATGAGCAGTTCTTC
CDR3: CATNRGMNYNEQFF

V: TRBV4-2
D: TRBD1
size: NA
J: TRBJ2-2
DNA: TGTGCCAGCAGCCAGACAGGGGACACCGGGGAGCTGTTTTTT
CDR3: CASSQTGDTGELFF

V: TRBV12-5
D: TRBD2
size: NA
J: TRBJ2-3
DNA: TGTGCTAGTGGTCCCGGGGTTAAGTTGACTAGCGGGGGGGAAATCACAGATACGCAGTATTTT
CDR3: CASGPGVKLTSGGEITDTQYF

V: TRBV29-1
D: TRBD2
size: NA
J: TRBJ2-1
DNA: TGCAGCGTCCCCCTTACGGGAGGGCCAAGTGAGCAGTTCTTC
CDR3: CSVPLTGGPSEQFF

V: TRBV6-6
D: TRBD1
size: few
J: TRBJ1-1
DNA: TGTGCCAGCAGTTACAGGGGGCCCACTGAAGCTTTCTTT
CDR3: CASSYRGPTEAFF

V: TRBV2
D: NA
size: NA
J: TRBJ1-5
DNA: TGTGCCAGCAGTGAAGCGCCGGACTATCAGCCCCAGCATTTT
CDR3: CASSEAPDYQPQHF

V: TRBV5-6
D: NA
size: NA
J: TRBJ1-4
DNA: TGTGCCAGCAGCTTTTTGGGGCCTGGAACTAATGAAAAACTGTTTTTT
CDR3: CASSFLGPGTNEKLFF

V: TRBV12-5
D: NA
size: NA
J: TRBJ1-1
DNA: TGTGCTAGTGGTTTGGACGGGAACACTGAAGCTTTCTTT
CDR3: CASGLDGNTEAFF

V: TRBV5-1
D: TRBD2
size: NA
J: TRBJ2-3
DNA: TGCGCCAGCAGCCACTCCGGGACTAGCGGGAACACAGATACGCAGTATTTT
CDR3: CASSHSGTSGNTDTQYF

V: TRBV21-1
D: NA
size: once
J: TRBJ1-2
DNA: TGTGCCAGCAGCCGCCGATCCTTCAGAATTCTCGATGGCTACACCTTC
CDR3: CASSRRSFRILDGYTF

V: TRBV7-2
D: NA
size: NA
J: TRBJ1-1
DNA: TGTGCCAGCAGCTTATTGTACGGGGGGAACACTGAAGCTTTCTTT
CDR3: CASSLLYGGNTEAFF

V: TRBV13
D: TRBD2
size: NA
J: TRBJ2-2
DNA: TGTGCCAGCAGCGGAGGACTAGCGGGGGCCGCCGGGACCGGGGAGCTGTTTTTT
CDR3: CASSGGLAGAAGTGELFF

V: TRBV15
D: TRBD1
size: NA
J: TRBJ2-6
DNA: TGTGCCACCAGCAGACCGACAGGGGCTGGGGCCAACGTCCTGACTTTC
CDR3: CATSRPTGAGANVLTF

V: TRBV6-4
D: NA
size: NA
J: TRBJ1-2
DNA: TGTGCCAGCAGGAGGCAGAATCACCCCTATGGCTACACCTTC
CDR3: CASRRQNHPYGYTF

V: TRBV19
D: NA
size: NA
J: TRBJ2-5
DNA: TGTGCCAGTAGTATAGGATTGAGGCGGGGCCAAGAGACCCAGTACTTC
CDR3: CASSIGLRRGQETQYF

V: TRBV28
D: TRBD2
size: NA
J: TRBJ2-1
DNA: TGTGCCAGCAGTTTGGGAGGGCTTGGTAGGTCAGAGAAGCAGTTCTTC
CDR3: CASSLGGLGRSEKQFF

V: TRBV5-6
D: TRBD1
size: NA
J: TRBJ2-3
DNA: TGTGCCAGCAGCCGGGACAGGGGGCTCTCAGATACGCAGTATTTT
CDR3: CASSRDRGLSDTQYF

V: TRBV5-1
D: NA
size: NA
J: TRBJ2-7
DNA: TGCGCCAGCAGCTTATTGGTCCGGGATCCGAAGTACTTC
CDR3: CASSLLVRDPKYF

V: TRBV10-3
D: NA
size: NA
J: TRBJ2-2
DNA: TGTGCCATCACCGGAAACCCCAGGGTTTCCACCGGGGAGCTGTTTTTT
CDR3: CAITGNPRVSTGELFF

V: TRBV27
D: TRBD2
size: NA
J: TRBJ2-1
DNA: TGTGCCAGCAGTCCGGGACTAGCGGGAGTTCTCGGGCAGTTCTTC
CDR3: CASSPGLAGVLGQFF

V: TRBV29-1
D: TRBD2
size: NA
J: TRBJ2-1
DNA: TGCAGCGTTCCCCTCGGGGGACTAGCGGGAGAAGTAGAGCAGTTCTTC
CDR3: CSVPLGGLAGEVEQFF

V: TRBV6-4
D: NA
size: few
J: TRBJ2-7
DNA: TGTGCCAGCAGTGATTGTTGGGGTGACAGCTCCTACGAGCAGTACTTC
CDR3: CASSDCWGDSSYEQYF

V: TRBV5-1
D: TRBD2
size: once
J: TRBJ2-1
DNA: TGCGCCAGCAGCCCTACGTCAGGACTAGCGGGGGCCGAGCAGTTCTTC
CDR3: CASSPTSGLAGAEQFF

V: TRBV7-3
D: TRBD2
size: NA
J: TRBJ2-3
DNA: TGTGCCAGCAGCAAAGGGCTAGCGGGACCAAACACAGATACGCAGTATTTT
CDR3: CASSKGLAGPNTDTQYF

V: TRBV4-1
D: NA
size: NA
J: TRBJ1-2
DNA: TGCGCCAGCAGCCAAGATAATGCTAACTATGGCTACACCTTC
CDR3: CASSQDNANYGYTF

V: TRBV28
D: NA
size: NA
J: TRBJ1-4
DNA: TGTGCCAGCAGTTTAAGAACAGGGAATGAAAAACTGTTTTTT
CDR3: CASSLRTGNEKLFF

V: TRBV7-2
D: TRBD2
size: NA
J: TRBJ2-3
DNA: TGTGCCAGCAGCTTTACTAGCGGGAGTACCGGGGGAGATACGCAGTATTTT
CDR3: CASSFTSGSTGGDTQYF

V: TRBV2
D: TRBD1
size: NA
J: TRBJ2-7
DNA: TGTGCCAGCAGTGAGAGGACAGGGATCTCCTACGAGCAGTACTTC
CDR3: CASSERTGISYEQYF

V: TRBV2
D: NA
size: NA
J: TRBJ2-7
DNA: TGTGCCAGCAGTGAAGAAGCCGGTATCGCAGGGGACGAGCAGTACTTC
CDR3: CASSEEAGIAGDEQYF

V: TRBV5-1
D: TRBD2
size: NA
J: TRBJ2-5
DNA: TGCGCCAGCAGCTTGGCCCCGGGGGGGGCGGAGACCCAGTACTTC
CDR3: CASSLAPGGAETQYF

V: TRBV7-9
D: NA
size: NA
J: TRBJ2-3
DNA: TGTGCCAGCAGCTTAGCTCTAGATACGCAGTATTTT
CDR3: CASSLALDTQYF

V: TRBV6-6
D: TRBD2
size: NA
J: TRBJ2-1
DNA: TGTGCCAGCGTGGGGACTAGCGGGGACAATGAGCAGTTCTTC
CDR3: CASVGTSGDNEQFF

V: TRBV5-1
D: NA
size: few
J: TRBJ1-1
DNA: TGCGCCAGCAGCTGGCAGGGGAGTACTGAAGCTTTCTTT
CDR3: CASSWQGSTEAFF

V: TRBV7-9
D: NA
size: NA
J: TRBJ2-3
DNA: TGTGCCAGCAGCTTGATACAGCCCACAGATACGCAGTATTTT
CDR3: CASSLIQPTDTQYF

V: TRBV2
D: NA
size: NA
J: TRBJ2-3
DNA: TGTGCCGCATCTGGCCTAGGAGTATCAGATACGCAGTATTTT
CDR3: CAASGLGVSDTQYF

V: TRBV30
D: NA
size: NA
J: TRBJ1-2
DNA: TGTGCCTGGAACGACAATTACTACTATGGCTACACCTTC
CDR3: CAWNDNYYYGYTF

V: TRBV14
D: TRBD1
size: NA
J: TRBJ2-7
DNA: TGTGCCAGCAGCAAAAGGGACAGCCTAACCTACGAGCAGTACTTC
CDR3: CASSKRDSLTYEQYF

V: TRBV25-1
D: NA
size: NA
J: TRBJ1-2
DNA: TGTGCCAGCAGTGATCCGAGGGCCGCTGGCTACACCTTC
CDR3: CASSDPRAAGYTF

V: TRBV7-2
D: TRBD1
size: few
J: TRBJ2-1
DNA: TGTGCCAGCAGCTTAGGCGGTTTCGGGACAGGGGTGTTCTTC
CDR3: CASSLGGFGTGVFF

V: TRBV7-2
D: TRBD2
size: NA
J: TRBJ2-7
DNA: TGTGCCAGCAGCCCGGGACTAGTAAGCTACGAGCAGTACTTC
CDR3: CASSPGLVSYEQYF

V: TRBV7-3
D: TRBD2
size: NA
J: TRBJ2-7
DNA: TGTGCCAGCAGCTTGAGCACTAGCGGCCCCTACGAGCAGTACTTC
CDR3: CASSLSTSGPYEQYF

V: TRBV28
D: NA
size: once
J: TRBJ1-1
DNA: TGTGCCAGCAGTTTGTTTGGAGGGAACACTGAAGCTTTCTTT
CDR3: CASSLFGGNTEAFF

V: TRBV27
D: NA
size: NA
J: TRBJ2-3
DNA: TGTGCCAGCAAACCTCCGACTAGCACAGATACGCAGTATTTT
CDR3: CASKPPTSTDTQYF

V: TRBV28
D: NA
size: once
J: TRBJ2-7
DNA: TGTGCCAGCAGTAACACCTACAGGGTCTCCTACGAGCAGTACTTC
CDR3: CASSNTYRVSYEQYF